The 31 T cell receptor beta chains below all came from one sample that was sequenced in a study of OX40 agonist ivuxolimab in advanced cancers. TCRdb keeps only in-frame clones here, not all; method: immunoSEQ multiplex PCR. In the table there are about 19,000 clones, 78% of which are singletons. The sample here was CD4+ or CD8+ T cells sorted from blood, taken in a trial of the OX40 agonist ivuxolimab. Receptor source: an adult with an advanced solid tumor such as melanoma, head and neck, liver or kidney cancer.

The chain links TRBV5-4 to TRBJ1-2; 7 bases line up with TRBD1. The length of the CDR3 is 17 residues. V trimming: 0 bases; J trimming: 8 bases; junction bases outside the gene matches: 16. Per the germline V gene, CDR1 is SGHNT and CDR2 is YYREEE (reference sequence). The CDR3 is CASSLAGGKGALDGYTF. CDR3 sequence (DNA): TGTGCCAGCAGCTTGGCCGGTGGTAAGGGGGCGCTAGACGGCTACACCTTC. The variable domain in full, with the rest retrieved from reference TRBV5-4 and TRBJ1-2, is ETGVTQSPTHLIKTRGQQVTLRCSSQSGHNTVSWYQQALGQGPQFIFQYYREEENGRGNFPPRFSGLQFPNYSSELNVNALELDDSALYLCASSLAGGKGALDGYTFGSGTRLTVV.

V gene TRBV11-2 combines with J gene TRBJ2-1, with TRBD1 matching 10 bases. The CDR3 is made up of 17 amino acids. V lost 5 bases and J lost 4; bases outside the gene matches: 11. Germline values: CDR1 SGHAT, CDR2 FQNNGV. The CDR3 coding sequence is TGTGCCAGCAGCCCCCGAACCGGGACAGGGGCATACAATGAGCAGTTCTTC. Its translation is CASSPRTGTGAYNEQFF.

The chain uses TRBV5-4 and TRBJ2-3; TRBD1 might be the D (6 bases). The CDR3 has 19 amino acids. From germline, CDR1 is SGHNT and CDR2 YYREEE (reference sequence). The V end was cut by 1 base, the J end by 3 bases, with 24 bases between. CDR3 DNA sequence: TGTGCCAGCAGCTTGCCCCCTATCGAGGGCGCAGGGGTGACAGATACGCAGTATTTT. It is translated as CASSLPPIEGAGVTDTQYF. Filled out from reference TRBV5-4 and TRBJ2-3, the complete variable domain reads ETGVTQSPTHLIKTRGQQVTLRCSSQSGHNTVSWYQQALGQGPQFIFQYYREEENGRGNFPPRFSGLQFPNYSSELNVNALELDDSALYLCASSLPPIEGAGVTDTQYFGPGTRLTVL.

This clone was picked up one time. This rearrangement joins TRBV7-2 to TRBJ2-1; possibly TRBD2 for D (6 bases). V was clipped by 2 bases and J by 3 bases, with 11 bases between them. Germline CDR1 SGHTA, CDR2 FQGNSA. This CDR3 has 15 amino acids. The CDR3 spells CASSLSGAGYNEQFF. The CDR3 DNA is TGTGCCAGCAGCTTATCGGGAGCTGGCTACAATGAGCAGTTCTTC.

This chain joins TRBV9 and TRBJ2-2; tentative D call: TRBD1 (6 bases). Trimming took off 4 bases at V and 4 bases at J, with 17 bases between the two ends. This CDR3 is 16 amino acids long. Per germline, CDR1 SGDLS and CDR2 YYNGEE. The CDR3 reads CASSPRQEPSTGELFF. The CDR3 DNA reads TGTGCCAGCAGCCCTCGACAGGAGCCTTCCACCGGGGAGCTGTTTTTT.

The V gene is TRBV6-1, the J gene TRBJ1-4; 9 nucleotides line up with TRBD1. The V gene end was trimmed by 5 bases and the J gene end by 6 bases; junction bases not matched to a gene: 19. In germline, CDR1 is MNHNS, CDR2 SASEGT. This CDR3 contains 19 residues. The CDR3 DNA is TGTGCCAGCAGTCAAGGGACAGGGTTTGACCTACGACTGGATGAAAAACTGTTTTTT. Encoded protein: CASSQGTGFDLRLDEKLFF.

The chain combines TRBV11-3 with TRBJ2-1; D call uncertain. The CDR3 runs 16 residues. V gave up 3 bases and J gave up 0 bases, with 12 bases separating them. The germline CDR1 and CDR2 sequences are SGHNT and YENEEA. The CDR3 DNA reads as TGTGCCAGCAGCTTGATGTCAACAAACTCCTACAATGAGCAGTTCTTC. Protein product: CASSLMSTNSYNEQFF.

The genes are TRBV2 and TRBJ2-2, with D maybe TRBD2 (5 bases). This CDR3 has 14 residues. CDR1 and CDR2 (germline): SNHLY, FYNNEI. V shed 2 bases and J shed 6 bases, with 10 bases lying between them. CDR3 protein: CASSERGMSGELFF. CDR3 nucleotides: TGTGCCAGCAGTGAACGGGGAATGTCCGGGGAGCTGTTTTTT.

The J gene is TRBJ2-6, the V gene TRBV9; D remains ambiguous. Germline V gene lookup returns CDR1 SGDLS and CDR2 YYNGEE. The length of the CDR3 is 16 residues. The V end lost 0 bases, the J end lost 2 bases, and 9 bases lay between the germline ends. CDR3 sequence (DNA): TGTGCCAGCAGCGTAGCAACCCAGGCTGGGGCCAACGTCCTGACTTTC. Encoded protein: CASSVATQAGANVLTF.

A few counts support this clone. The genes are TRBV2 and TRBJ2-7; D call uncertain. CDR3 size: 16 residues. Trimming removed 7 bases at V and 0 bases at J, with 19 bases between. CDR1 is SNHLY, CDR2 FYNNEI, per germline. DNA for the CDR3: TGTGCCAGCATGGAAGGTCCTAGATGGGGCTCCTACGAGCAGTACTTC. Its translation: CASMEGPRWGSYEQYF.

In this sample, this clone turned up once. This sequence joins TRBV29-1 and TRBJ2-1; no clear D gene. The germline CDR1 and CDR2 sequences are SQVTM and ANQGSEA. The CDR3 extends over 13 amino acids. V was pared by 6 bases and J by 5 bases, with 14 bases between. CDR3 sequence reads: CSVTSLNHNEQFF. CDR3 DNA: TGCAGCGTCACCAGCTTGAACCACAATGAGCAGTTCTTC.

CDR3 in amino acids: CASSGAAAQGTYEQYF. The CDR3 DNA reads as TGTGCCAGCTCGGGGGCGGCGGCCCAAGGGACCTACGAGCAGTACTTC. The chain employs TRBV5-5 and TRBJ2-7, with D perhaps TRBD1 or TRBD2 (6 bases each). The germline CDR1 and CDR2 sequences are SGHKS and YYEKEE (reference sequence). V was cut by 7 bases and J by 2 bases, with 22 bases left in between. The CDR3 spans 16 residues.

V usage is TRBV5-4 and J usage is TRBJ2-5; TRBD2 matches at 10 bases. From germline, CDR1 is SGHNT and CDR2 YYREEE (reference sequence). J lost 2 bases, V lost 0 bases, and 1 base had no gene match. This CDR3 is 15 amino acids long. CDR3 bases: TGTGCCAGCAGCTTGGTACTAGCGGGACAAGAGACCCAGTACTTC. Translated: CASSLVLAGQETQYF.

CDR3 nucleotide sequence: TGTGCCAGCAGCTTATTGGGCATCGACAGGGGGGATGGCTACACCTTC. It translates to CASSLLGIDRGDGYTF. The V call is TRBV11-2, the J call TRBJ1-2; 9 nucleotides match TRBD1. This CDR3 comprises 16 residues. V was clipped by 2 bases and J by 6 bases; unmatched bases: 10. Germline assignment: CDR1 SGHAT and CDR2 FQNNGV.

CDR3 amino acids: CASSIVLSTDTQYF. The CDR3 DNA sequence: TGTGCCAGTAGTATAGTTCTTAGCACAGATACGCAGTATTTT. The V and J genes are TRBV19 and TRBJ2-3, with D unresolved. The germline gives CDR1 LNHDA, CDR2 SQIVND (reference sequence). Deletions cut 1 base from V and 0 bases from J, with 5 bases between. CDR3 length: 14 amino acids.

The chain uses TRBV13 and TRBJ2-2; 10 bases are a match to TRBD2. The V gene's germline CDR1 is PRHDT and CDR2 FYEKMQ (reference sequence). The V and J ends lost 5 bases and 0 bases, in that order; junction bases with no gene match: 3. This CDR3 is built from 16 residues. CDR3 loop: CASSQGLAANTGELFF. CDR3 nucleotides: TGTGCCAGCAGCCAAGGACTAGCGGCGAACACCGGGGAGCTGTTTTTT.

The chain recombines TRBV19 with TRBJ2-1; D may be TRBD1 or TRBD2 (5 bases each). Germline V gene lookup returns CDR1 LNHDA and CDR2 SQIVND (reference sequence). The V gene lost 6 bases and the J gene lost 4 bases, with 13 bases spanning the gap. The CDR3 has 14 amino acids. CDR3 nucleotides: TGTGCCAGTAGCATTCCTGGGGGTTACAATGAGCAGTTCTTC. Its translation is CASSIPGGYNEQFF.

This clone was seen a few times. V and J are TRBV7-2 and TRBJ1-4; D unresolved. The CDR3 consists of 16 residues. With 4 bases removed from V and 8 bases from J, the gap between germline ends came to 20 bases. Looked up from germline, CDR1 is SGHTA and CDR2 is FQGNSA. The CDR3 DNA follows: TGTGCCAGCAGCTCCCCCTGGGCGGGGTTGGGGGAAAAACTGTTTTTT. Protein product: CASSSPWAGLGEKLFF.

The chain couples TRBV18 to TRBJ2-7; D not resolved. Trimming pared 1 base from V and 0 bases from J, leaving 13 bases between. The CDR3 length is 16 residues. Germline V gives CDR1 KGHSH, CDR2 LQKENI. The CDR3 nucleotides are TGTGCCAGCTCACCACTGGGCGGTGAGAGCTCCTACGAGCAGTACTTC. It translates to CASSPLGGESSYEQYF.

This clone was recorded once. The chain carries TRBV5-6 and TRBJ2-7; D gene uncertain. With 4 bases removed from V and 2 bases from J, the gap between germline ends came to 19 bases. The CDR3 runs to 16 residues. The germline gives CDR1 SGHDT, CDR2 YYEEEE. CDR3 bases: TGTGCCAGCAGCCCCTACGTCACCCGCAGCCCCTACGAGCAGTACTTC. Residues: CASSPYVTRSPYEQYF.

This clone occurred a few times. The V and J genes are TRBV19 and TRBJ1-5, with D maybe TRBD1 (5 bases). Germline CDR1 LNHDA, CDR2 SQIVND (reference sequence). There are 17 residues in the CDR3. Deletions cut 5 bases from V and 0 bases from J, with 17 bases between. In nucleotides, the CDR3 is TGTGCCAGTAGTCTATGGGGGGGGGAACTTAGCAATCAGCCCCAGCATTTT. As protein: CASSLWGGELSNQPQHF.

The CDR3 sequence is CASSLGAGDEQETQYF. Written as DNA, the CDR3 is TGTGCCAGCAGCTTAGGGGCGGGGGACGAGCAAGAGACCCAGTACTTC. This sequence joins TRBV7-6 and TRBJ2-5; 7 bases are a match to TRBD2. Germline V gene lookup returns CDR1 SGHVS and CDR2 FNYEAQ. Germline trimming cut 1 base from V and 2 bases from J; bases unmatched to any gene: 7. The CDR3 sequence is 16 residues long.

This clone was observed a handful of times. The CDR3 spells CASSPLQVNYGYTF. DNA of the CDR3: TGTGCCAGCAGCCCACTACAGGTTAACTATGGCTACACCTTC. This sequence joins TRBV7-6 and TRBJ1-2; D might be TRBD1 (5 bases). V was trimmed by 5 bases and J by 1 base, leaving 11 bases between them. The germline CDR1 and CDR2 sequences are SGHVS and FNYEAQ. The CDR3 has 14 amino acids.

V usage is TRBV7-3 and J usage is TRBJ2-2, with 10 nucleotides matching TRBD2. Germline trimming cut 1 base from V and 7 bases from J; bases unmatched to any gene: 12. CDR3 length equals 18 residues. CDR1 is SGHTA and CDR2 is FQGTGA in the germline V gene. The CDR3 spells CASSLMKVSSGSDGELFF. In DNA, the CDR3 is TGTGCCAGCAGCTTAATGAAGGTCTCTAGCGGGAGTGACGGGGAGCTGTTTTTT.

CDR3 in amino acids: CASSSYRGDTQYF. The CDR3 DNA is TGTGCCAGTAGTTCCTACAGGGGGGATACGCAGTATTTT. This sequence joins TRBV19 and TRBJ2-3; 8 positions agree with TRBD1. The germline gives CDR1 LNHDA, CDR2 SQIVND (reference sequence). Losses at the gene ends were 5 bases for V and 6 bases for J; bases not matched to a gene: 4. This CDR3 has 13 amino acids.

The V gene is TRBV4-1, the J gene TRBJ2-1, with TRBD2 matching 12 bases. The V gene end was trimmed by 3 bases and the J gene end by 4 bases; junction bases not matched to a gene: 4. Germline V gene sequence: CDR1 MGHRA, CDR2 YSYEKL. The CDR3 has 16 residues. CDR3 loop: CASSHRTSGTYNEQFF. The CDR3 DNA reads as TGCGCCAGCAGCCATCGGACTAGCGGGACTTACAATGAGCAGTTCTTC.

This clone was counted a few times. The CDR3 nucleotides read TGTGCCAGCAGCTTAGGGGATAGCTCCTACAATGAGCAGTTCTTC. Translation: CASSLGDSSYNEQFF. V and J are TRBV11-2 and TRBJ2-1; D not certain. V dropped 1 base and J dropped 0 bases, with 7 bases sitting between them. This CDR3 contains 15 residues. Germline-derived CDR1 and CDR2 are SGHAT and FQNNGV.

Within the sample, this clone is medium-sized. The rearrangement joins TRBV27 to TRBJ2-1; D is ambiguous. The V end was cut by 3 bases, the J end by 5 bases, with 5 bases between. Germline V lookup: CDR1 MNHEY, CDR2 SMNVEV (reference sequence). This CDR3 contains 12 residues. The CDR3 DNA is TGTGCCAGCAGTTTGGGTAACAATGAGCAGTTCTTC. Translation gives CASSLGNNEQFF.

The rearrangement joins TRBV5-1 to TRBJ2-3; a weak D match, TRBD2 (7 bases). Trimming removed 0 bases from V and 2 bases from J, with 10 bases in between. Germline lookup yields CDR1 SGHRS and CDR2 YFSETQ. The CDR3 totals 15 residues. CDR3 nucleotides: TGCGCCAGCAGCTTGGGCGGGGGCTCCACAGATACGCAGTATTTT. Amino acids: CASSLGGGSTDTQYF.

This clone came up a few times. The chain combines TRBV5-1 with TRBJ1-1; the match to TRBD1 covers 10 bases. The J segment lost 7 bases and the V segment lost 4 bases, leaving 4 bases of the junction unmatched. CDR1 is SGHRS and CDR2 is YFSETQ in the germline V gene. The CDR3 consists of 13 residues. The CDR3 loop reads CASSVGQGSEAFF. The CDR3 region has the DNA TGCGCCAGCAGCGTGGGACAGGGGAGTGAAGCTTTCTTT.

The genes are TRBV2 and TRBJ2-3, with TRBD2 matching 7 bases. J lost 4 bases, V lost 1 base, and 5 bases had no gene match. The germline CDR1 and CDR2 sequences are SNHLY and FYNNEI. The CDR3 length is 15 residues. DNA of the CDR3: TGTGCCAGCAGTGAAGGTGCGGGGGAATCAGATACGCAGTATTTT. Translation: CASSEGAGESDTQYF.